This is a list of T cell receptor beta chains from one sample in a study of T cell repertoires in cytomegalovirus infection. TCRdb reprocessed the reads with MiXCR, giving one entry per CDR3 protein. The sample shows tens of thousands of distinct CDR3 sequences, 4% of them seen only once. The sequenced sample was PBMCs. The receptor set was obtained from a human donor in good health (CMV status not recorded). Some clones in this sample may be carry-over from other donors' samples. Each CDR3 is given with its conserved first and last residue. The D gene is left open where the match is weak. Expanded clones get a size class; other rows say once, few or many, or leave the size out.

V gene	J gene	D gene	clone size	CDR3 DNA	CDR3 protein
TRBV7-2	TRBJ2-1	TRBD2	few	TGTGCCAGCAGCTTATATGCGGGAGTGGATGAGCAGTTCTTC	CASSLYAGVDEQFF
TRBV5-1	TRBJ2-3	.	many	TGCGCCAGCAAAAGCCCTGTGGCGGAGGGAGATACGCAGTATTTT	CASKSPVAEGDTQYF
TRBV6-1	TRBJ2-7	TRBD1	many	TGTGCCAGCAGTCTTGGGGGGACAGGCTCCTACGAGCAGTACTTC	CASSLGGTGSYEQYF
TRBV28	TRBJ2-7	TRBD2	many	TGTGCCAGCAGTTATAGCGGGAGGGACTACGAGCAGTACTTC	CASSYSGRDYEQYF
TRBV7-2	TRBJ1-2	TRBD1	many	TGTGCCAGCAGCTTGGGTGGTCTTACAGGGGGCGGATCTTATGGCTACACCTTC	CASSLGGLTGGGSYGYTF
TRBV7-2	TRBJ1-6	.	many	TGTGCCAGCAGCTTGCAGAGCTCCTATAATTCACCCCTCCACTTT	CASSLQSSYNSPLHF
TRBV9	TRBJ2-3	.	many	TGTGCCAGCAGCGTAGATCTAAGCACAGATACGCAGTATTTT	CASSVDLSTDTQYF
TRBV27	TRBJ2-7	.	many	TGTGCCAGCGGCCTAAGGCGGACCTACGAGCAGTACTTC	CASGLRRTYEQYF
TRBV6-2/TRBV6-3	TRBJ1-1	.	many	TGTGCCAGCAGTTTTGAGGGAGGCGGCACTGAAGCTTTCTTT	CASSFEGGGTEAFF
TRBV20-1	TRBJ2-2	.	.	TGCAGTGCTAGTCTCGTAGGGTCCACCGGGGAGCTGTTTTTT	CSASLVGSTGELFF
TRBV11-3	TRBJ2-2	.	many	TGTGCCAGCAGCTCAAACACGGCTGCGGGGAACACCGGGGAGCTGTTTTTT	CASSSNTAAGNTGELFF
TRBV6-8	TRBJ1-1	.	many	TGTGCCAGTGGTCGGGGAGACAACACTGAAGCTTTCTTT	CASGRGDNTEAFF
TRBV20-1	TRBJ1-6	TRBD1	many	TGCAGTGCTAGAGACCCGGGACAGGGGGATTCACCCCTCCACTTT	CSARDPGQGDSPLHF
TRBV7-6	TRBJ2-7	TRBD2	many	TGTGCCAGCAGCAGGACTAGCGGGGGATGGGAGCAGTACTTC	CASSRTSGGWEQYF
TRBV19	TRBJ1-4	.	few	TGTGCCAGCCGATCGGGATACACTAATGAAAAACTGTTTTTT	CASRSGYTNEKLFF
TRBV7-2	TRBJ1-6	.	many	TGTGCCAGCAGCTTATCCTTGGCTTATAATTCACCCCTCCACTTT	CASSLSLAYNSPLHF